This T cell receptor (beta chain) was sequenced in a study of cytomegalovirus exposure and HLA in healthy donors. Study-level points and caveats: Later findings reportedly placed an Asian-associated ancestry cluster below the approximately 670-donor mean for N-insertions. Roughly uniform depth of sequencing across donors was assumed in presence/absence analyses.

Researchers ran the PCR with 60 Vbeta and 13 Jbeta primers. The table came from immunoSEQ multiplex PCR; TCRdb's copy has only in-frame clones and leaves some out. The table has approximately 150,000 clones, 70% to 75% seen once. Germline V lookup: CDR1 MDHEN, CDR2 SYDVKM. V was pared by 5 bases and J by 0 bases, with 4 bases of the junction left unmatched. This CDR3 comprises 14 residues. Regarding this clone: What it binds is not known.

What was sequenced was PBMCs. This TCR was recovered from a man younger than 30 in good health and CMV-seropositive. The chain links TRBV28 to TRBJ2-7, with 7 bases aligning to TRBD1. The CDR3 nucleotides are TGTGCCAGCAGTGCCGACAGGGCCTCCTACGAGCAGTACGTC. It codes for CASSADRASYEQYV.